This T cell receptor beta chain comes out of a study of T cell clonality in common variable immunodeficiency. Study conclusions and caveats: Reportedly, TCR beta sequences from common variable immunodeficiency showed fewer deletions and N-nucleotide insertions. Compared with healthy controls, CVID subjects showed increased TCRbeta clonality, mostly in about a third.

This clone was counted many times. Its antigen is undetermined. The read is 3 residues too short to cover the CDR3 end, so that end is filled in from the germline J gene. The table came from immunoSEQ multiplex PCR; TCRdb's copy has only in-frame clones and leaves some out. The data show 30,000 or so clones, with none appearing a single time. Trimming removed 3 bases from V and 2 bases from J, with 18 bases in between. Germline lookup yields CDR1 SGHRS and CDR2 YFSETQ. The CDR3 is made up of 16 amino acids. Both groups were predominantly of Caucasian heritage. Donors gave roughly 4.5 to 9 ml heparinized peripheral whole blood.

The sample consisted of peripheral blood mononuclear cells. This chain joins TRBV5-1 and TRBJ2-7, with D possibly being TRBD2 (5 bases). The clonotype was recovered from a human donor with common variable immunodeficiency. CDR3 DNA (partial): TGCGCCAGCAGCTCCAAAAGCGGTTCATCCCCCTACGAG. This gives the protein CASSSKSGSSPYE. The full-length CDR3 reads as CASSSKSGSSPYEQYF.